This record concerns one T cell receptor (beta chain) sequence. Using immunoSEQ multiplex PCR, the repertoire was profiled, and TCRdb retains in-frame clones only, with some absent. This table holds 20,000 to 25,000 clones, 75% to 95% found once. The data are from a study of OX40 agonist ivuxolimab in advanced cancers. CDR3 length: 14 residues. Germline values: CDR1 SNHLY, CDR2 FYNNEI. V was trimmed by 7 bases and J by 3 bases, leaving 15 bases between them. This chain links TRBV2 with TRBJ1-1; tentatively, D is TRBD1 (5 bases). The sample consisted of CD4+ or CD8+ T cells sorted from blood, taken in a trial of the OX40 agonist ivuxolimab. The TCR comes from an adult with an advanced solid tumor such as melanoma, head and neck, liver or kidney cancer. Here the CDR3 reads CASNDMGEYTEAFF. CDR3 in DNA: TGTGCCAGCAATGACATGGGGGAGTACACTGAAGCTTTCTTT.